The present T cell receptor beta chain was sequenced within a study of shared clonotypes between healthy human individuals (TCRdb year 2020). General notes on the study: The cohort included three men and a couple of women between 18 and 49 years of age. For each donor, CD4 naive and CD4 memory were each given three plates, CD8 naive was given two plates, and CD8 memory was given one plate. To estimate repertoire size and how much clonotype sharing occurs between individuals, the study deeply sequenced the blood TCR repertoires of a handful of healthy adults. Different laboratories and diverse techniques were used to prepare libraries and sequence TCR repertoires, to increase sequencing depth and limit assay-specific biases. Each donor's leukapheresis produced roughly between about 0.8 and 8.9 billion PBMCs. Paper-wide results and their limitations: Sharing across a handful of donors was observed for around 5% of naive CD4, 3.5% of naive CD8, over 2% of memory CD4, and less than 0.45% of memory CD8 clonotypes. Larger estimated clonotype richness was generally found for naive subsets than for memory subsets. Compared with non-shared clonotypes, clonotypes shared by all four sorted-subset donors had higher generation probabilities. Sampling was limited to blood, and TCR repertoires in tissue likely differ from TCR repertoires in blood. Based on pairwise subsampling, the degree of clonotype sharing among donors was expected to be affected by sequencing depth. The small number of donors limited the genetic and exposure-history diversity represented. Incomplete sequencing was indicated by rarefaction of sorted-subset datasets, despite the large sequencing depth.

The CDR3 holds 13 amino acids from the cysteine to the phenylalanine. Only the CDR3 portion is preserved as DNA: 39 bases, with reading frame beginning at the first base. Clipping removes 7 bases from V and 6 bases from J, with 11 as the unmatched junction base count. CDR1 SQVTM and CDR2 ANQGSEA are derived from the germline V gene. Donors were healthy HIV-negative adults with no recently reported acute infections or vaccinations. Every donor was a Caucasian adult living in Nashville, Tennessee, USA. CD4+ T cells were enriched by magnetic negative selection, after which naive cells were positively selected on CD45RA and the negative fraction was taken as the memory subset. Blood was obtained by leukapheresis, after which PBMCs were separated by Ficoll-Histopaque density gradient centrifugation and cryopreserved in liquid nitrogen vapor phase. Purity and quantity of every magnetically sorted T cell population were checked by analytical flow cytometry. Genomic DNA was isolated from every sorted fraction and measured by UV absorbance on a Nanodrop 2000c.

Using the deep immunoSEQ assay, TCR CDR3 regions were amplified from genomic DNA by multiplex PCR. Extracted genomic DNA from each cell subset was distributed evenly across all wells of several immunoSEQ 96-well plates, and each plate was treated as a replicate. For sorted subsets, around 0.2 ug of genomic DNA, equivalent to roughly 33,000 T cell genomes, went into each replicate PCR. Purified libraries were measured with a Qubit 3.0 fluorometer, size-checked on a Bioanalyzer 2100, and measured again with the KAPA Library Quantification kit. Every immunoSEQ 96-well plate was sequenced on a dedicated single-read 150-cycle Illumina NextSeq 550 flow cell. On the authors' methods: Because the immunoSEQ output held only junctional sequences and lacked quality scores, the filtering could not match the filtering applied to full-length reads. Sequences were annotated with PyIR, a Python wrapper for IgBLAST v1.9, using IMGT germline references to assign V/J genes and CDR3. Reads with weak V/J assignments (E-value above 1e-6), missing CDR3, stop codons, out-of-frame junctions, or ambiguous translated residues were removed. V3J clonotypes were defined as sequences sharing the same inferred V gene, J gene, and CDR3 amino acid sequence. To compute the percentage overlap between repertoires, the number of shared unique clonotypes was divided by the size of the smaller repertoire. Three approaches were used to assess repertoire richness: RTK rarefaction, the Chao1 estimator, and Recon v2.1 estimates of unobserved clonotypes. Generation probabilities for all TCRbeta clonotypes obtained by the gDNA method from a handful of donors were computed using OLGA. TCRdb obtained this table from immuneACCESS and retained in-frame rearrangements with V and J assigned. These tables miss some clones; where compared with another copy, unresolved V genes account for less than half of the shortfall, and the remainder is unexplained. V, J and clone size were drawn from that table, and D and trimming were deduced from the DNA. The sample contains 850,000 to 1,100,000 clones, roughly 77% of them found a single time. Roughly 0.9% of the sample rests with the top ten.

Notes on this clone: Its antigen remains undetermined. One base away there is no much larger clone; base qualities are not given.

Input material: memory CD4+ T cells from PBMCs. The label giving this sample's cell subset or site can be read as: CD45RA-negative fraction. The chain is encoded by TRBV29-1 joined to TRBJ2-7; TRBD1 aligns with 8 central bases. The TCR comes from a man aged 18 to 29 in good health. Some clones in this sample may be carry-over from other donors' samples. CDR3 region: CSATRSTGAEQYF. The sequenced DNA: TGCAGCGCGACCAGATCGACAGGGGCCGAGCAGTACTTC.